This T cell receptor (beta chain) was recovered during a study of OX40 agonist ivuxolimab in advanced cancers. Study as a whole: Dose-escalation patients' cancers were hepatocellular carcinoma, melanoma, renal cell or head and neck cancer. The mean age was roughly 60 years, ranging from about 20 to 79, with 65% to 85% of participants male.

Deletions cut 4 bases from V and 0 bases from J, with 11 bases between. CDR1 and CDR2 (germline): MNHNY, SVGAGI (reference sequence). This CDR3 contains 15 residues. Repertoires were generated with immunoSEQ multiplex PCR, while TCRdb's copy carries only in-frame clones and drops some. Among about 96,000 clones listed, about 90% were seen once. The V and J genes are TRBV6-6 and TRBJ2-3; possibly TRBD2 for D (5 bases). Sequences were derived from CD4+ or CD8+ T cells sorted from blood, sampled in a trial of the OX40 agonist ivuxolimab. This clonotype originated in an adult with an advanced solid tumor such as melanoma, head and neck, liver or kidney cancer. Here the CDR3 DNA reads TGTGCCAGCAGTTCGAGCGGAGTCAGCACAGATACGCAGTATTTT. It codes for CASSSSGVSTDTQYF.